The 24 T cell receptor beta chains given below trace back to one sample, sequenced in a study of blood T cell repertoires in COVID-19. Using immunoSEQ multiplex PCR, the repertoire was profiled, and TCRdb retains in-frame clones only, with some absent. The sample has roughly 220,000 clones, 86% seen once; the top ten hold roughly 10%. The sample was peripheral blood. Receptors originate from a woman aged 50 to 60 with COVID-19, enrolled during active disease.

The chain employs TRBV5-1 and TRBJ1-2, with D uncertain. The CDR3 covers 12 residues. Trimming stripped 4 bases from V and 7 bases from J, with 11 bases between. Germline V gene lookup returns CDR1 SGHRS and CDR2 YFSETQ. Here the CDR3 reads CASSIGRGGYTF. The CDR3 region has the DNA TGCGCCAGCAGCATTGGACGGGGTGGCTACACCTTC.

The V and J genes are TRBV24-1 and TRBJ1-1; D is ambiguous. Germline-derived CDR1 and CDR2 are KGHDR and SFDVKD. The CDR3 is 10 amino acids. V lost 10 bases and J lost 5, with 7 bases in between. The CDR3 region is CATQLTEAFF. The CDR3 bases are TGTGCCACTCAGTTGACTGAAGCTTTCTTT.

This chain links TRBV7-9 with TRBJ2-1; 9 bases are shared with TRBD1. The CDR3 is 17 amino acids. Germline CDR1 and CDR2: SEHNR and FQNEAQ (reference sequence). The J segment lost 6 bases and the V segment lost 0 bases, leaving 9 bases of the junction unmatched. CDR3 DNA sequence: TGTGCCAGCAGCTTAGCGCTCCGACAGGGGGTCCTCAATGAGCAGTTCTTC. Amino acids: CASSLALRQGVLNEQFF.

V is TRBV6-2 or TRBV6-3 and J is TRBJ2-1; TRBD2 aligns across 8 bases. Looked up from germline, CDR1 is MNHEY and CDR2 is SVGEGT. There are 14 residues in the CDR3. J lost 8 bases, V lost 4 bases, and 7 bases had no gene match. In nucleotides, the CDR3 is TGTGCCAGCAGTTCTCGGGGGGGCCACGATGAGCAGTTCTTC. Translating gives CASSSRGGHDEQFF.

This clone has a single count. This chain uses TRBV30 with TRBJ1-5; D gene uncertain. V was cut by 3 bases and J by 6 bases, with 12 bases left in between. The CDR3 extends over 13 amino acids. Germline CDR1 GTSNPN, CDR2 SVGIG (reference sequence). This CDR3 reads CAWSTGSAQPQHF. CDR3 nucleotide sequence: TGTGCCTGGAGCACGGGTTCCGCTCAGCCCCAGCATTTT. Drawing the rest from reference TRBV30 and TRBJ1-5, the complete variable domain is SQTIHQWPATLVQPVGSPLSLECTVEGTSNPNLYWYRQAAGRGLQLLFYSVGIGQISSEVPQNLSASRPQDRQFILSSKKLLLSDSGFYLCAWSTGSAQPQHFGDGTRLSIL.

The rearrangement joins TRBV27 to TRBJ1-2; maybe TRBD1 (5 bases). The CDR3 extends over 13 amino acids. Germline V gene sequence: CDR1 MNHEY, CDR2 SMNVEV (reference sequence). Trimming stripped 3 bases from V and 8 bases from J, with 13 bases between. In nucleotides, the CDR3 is TGTGCCAGCAGTTTCGCAGGGAGCGGGGGCTACACCTTC. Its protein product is CASSFAGSGGYTF.

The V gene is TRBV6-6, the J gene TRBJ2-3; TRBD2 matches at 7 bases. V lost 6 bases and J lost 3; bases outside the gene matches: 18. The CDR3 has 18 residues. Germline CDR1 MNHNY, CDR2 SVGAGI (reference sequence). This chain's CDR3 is CASSRRPGRAALTDTQYF. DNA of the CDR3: TGTGCCAGCAGCCGAAGACCGGGGAGGGCCGCATTAACAGATACGCAGTATTTT.

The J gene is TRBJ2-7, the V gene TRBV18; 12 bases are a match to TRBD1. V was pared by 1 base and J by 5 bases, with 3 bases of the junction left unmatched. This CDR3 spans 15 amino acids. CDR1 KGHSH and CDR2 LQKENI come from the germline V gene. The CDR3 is CASSPLGQGANEQYV. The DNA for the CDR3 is TGTGCCAGCTCACCACTGGGACAGGGGGCCAACGAGCAGTACGTC.

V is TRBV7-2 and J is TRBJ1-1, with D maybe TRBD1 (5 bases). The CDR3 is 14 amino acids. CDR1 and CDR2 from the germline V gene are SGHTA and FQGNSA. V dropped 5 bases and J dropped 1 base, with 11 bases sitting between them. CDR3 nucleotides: TGTGCCAGCAGCCTACAAAGGGGGAACACTGAAGCTTTCTTT. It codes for CASSLQRGNTEAFF.

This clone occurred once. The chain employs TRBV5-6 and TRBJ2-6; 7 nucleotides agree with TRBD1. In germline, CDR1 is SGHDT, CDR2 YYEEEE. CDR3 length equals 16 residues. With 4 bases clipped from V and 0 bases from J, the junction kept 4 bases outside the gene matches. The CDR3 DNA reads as TGTGCCAGCAGCCCAGCAGGGGGCTCTGGGGCCAACGTCCTGACTTTC. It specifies CASSPAGGSGANVLTF.

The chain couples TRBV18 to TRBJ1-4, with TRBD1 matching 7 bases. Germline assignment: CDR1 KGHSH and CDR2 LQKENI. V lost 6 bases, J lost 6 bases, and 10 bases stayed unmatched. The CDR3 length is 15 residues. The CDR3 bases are TGTGCCAGCTCCCCAACTGGACAGGTGGATGAAAAACTGTTTTTT. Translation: CASSPTGQVDEKLFF.

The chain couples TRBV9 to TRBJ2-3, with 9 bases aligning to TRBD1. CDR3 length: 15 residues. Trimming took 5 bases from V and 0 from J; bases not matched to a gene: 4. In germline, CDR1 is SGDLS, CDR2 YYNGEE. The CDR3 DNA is TGTGCCAGCAGAGGACAGGGGTCAAGCACAGATACGCAGTATTTT. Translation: CASRGQGSSTDTQYF.

The CDR3 spells CASSQEWRHGSGANVLTF. CDR3 in DNA: TGTGCCAGCAGCCAAGAGTGGAGGCACGGGTCAGGGGCCAACGTCCTGACTTTC. The chain links TRBV4-2 to TRBJ2-6; possibly TRBD2 for D (5 bases). The V gene's germline CDR1 is LGHNA and CDR2 YNFKEQ. The CDR3 extends over 18 amino acids. Trimming left V 0 bases short and J 4 bases short, with 16 bases between.

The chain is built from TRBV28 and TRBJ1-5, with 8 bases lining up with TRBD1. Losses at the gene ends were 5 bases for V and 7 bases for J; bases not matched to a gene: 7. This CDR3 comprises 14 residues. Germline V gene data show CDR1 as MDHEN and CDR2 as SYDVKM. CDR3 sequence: CASSPTDRVQPQHF. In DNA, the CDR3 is TGTGCCAGCAGTCCCACGGACAGGGTACAGCCCCAGCATTTT.

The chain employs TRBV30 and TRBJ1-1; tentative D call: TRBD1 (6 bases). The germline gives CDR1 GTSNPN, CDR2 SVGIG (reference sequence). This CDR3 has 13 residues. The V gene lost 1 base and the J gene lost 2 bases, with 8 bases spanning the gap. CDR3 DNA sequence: TGTGCCTGGAGTGGGGGACACAACACTGAAGCTTTCTTT. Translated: CAWSGGHNTEAFF.

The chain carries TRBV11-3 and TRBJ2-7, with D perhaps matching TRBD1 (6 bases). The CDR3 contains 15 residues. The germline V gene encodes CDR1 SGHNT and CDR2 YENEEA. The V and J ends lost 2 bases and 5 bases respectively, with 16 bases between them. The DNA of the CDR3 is TGTGCCAGCAGCTTACTCCGGGACAAGGGACACGAGCAGTACTTC. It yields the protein CASSLLRDKGHEQYF.

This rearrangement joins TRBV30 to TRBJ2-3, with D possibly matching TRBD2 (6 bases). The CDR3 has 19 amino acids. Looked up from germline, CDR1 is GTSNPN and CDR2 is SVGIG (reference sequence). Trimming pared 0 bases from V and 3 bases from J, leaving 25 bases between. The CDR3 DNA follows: TGTGCCTGGAGTGTAGAAATAGATTTGCGGGGAGCCCTAACAGATACGCAGTATTTT. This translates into CAWSVEIDLRGALTDTQYF.

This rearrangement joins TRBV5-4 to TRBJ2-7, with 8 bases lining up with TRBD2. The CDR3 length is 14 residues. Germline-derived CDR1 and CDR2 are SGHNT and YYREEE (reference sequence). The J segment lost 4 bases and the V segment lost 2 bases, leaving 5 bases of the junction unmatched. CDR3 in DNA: TGTGCCAGCAGCTTTCGGGGGGGAGGGTACGAGCAGTACTTC. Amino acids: CASSFRGGGYEQYF.

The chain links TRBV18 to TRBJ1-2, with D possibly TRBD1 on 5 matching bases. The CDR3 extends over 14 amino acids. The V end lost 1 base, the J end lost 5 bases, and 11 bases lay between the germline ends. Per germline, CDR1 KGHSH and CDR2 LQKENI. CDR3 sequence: CASSPLRGGYGYTF. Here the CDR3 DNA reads TGTGCCAGCTCACCACTTAGGGGTGGGTATGGCTACACCTTC.

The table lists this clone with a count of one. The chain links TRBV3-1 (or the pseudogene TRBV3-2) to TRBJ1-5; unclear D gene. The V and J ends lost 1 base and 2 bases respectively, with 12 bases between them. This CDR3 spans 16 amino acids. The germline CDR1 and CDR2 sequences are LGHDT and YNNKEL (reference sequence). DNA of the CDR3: TGTGCCAGCAGCCAAGGGTCGGGGTTGGGCAATCAGCCCCAGCATTTT. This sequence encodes CASSQGSGLGNQPQHF.

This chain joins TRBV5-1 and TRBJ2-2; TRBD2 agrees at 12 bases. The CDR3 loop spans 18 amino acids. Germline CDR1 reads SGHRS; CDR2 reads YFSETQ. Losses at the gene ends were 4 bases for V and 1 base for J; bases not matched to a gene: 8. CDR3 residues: CASSPPSGGVMNTGELFF. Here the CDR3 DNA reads TGCGCCAGCAGCCCCCCTAGCGGGGGGGTCATGAACACCGGGGAGCTGTTTTTT. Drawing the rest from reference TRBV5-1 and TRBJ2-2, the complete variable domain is KAGVTQTPRYLIKTRGQQVTLSCSPISGHRSVSWYQQTPGQGLQFLFEYFSETQRNKGNFPGRFSGRQFSNSRSEMNVSTLELGDSALYLCASSPPSGGVMNTGELFFGEGSRLTVL.

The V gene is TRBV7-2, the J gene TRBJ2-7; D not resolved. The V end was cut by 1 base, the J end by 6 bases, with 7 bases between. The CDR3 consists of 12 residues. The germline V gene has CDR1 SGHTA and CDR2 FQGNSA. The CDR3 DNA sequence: TGTGCCAGCAGCTTAGTGGGCAGCGAGCAGTACTTC. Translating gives CASSLVGSEQYF.

CDR3 loop: CASSTLGLAGGSNTGELFF. As DNA, the CDR3 is TGTGCCAGCAGCACCCTCGGACTAGCGGGGGGTTCGAACACCGGGGAGCTGTTTTTT. This chain connects TRBV7-3 to TRBJ2-2, with 14 bases matching TRBD2. The CDR3 has 19 amino acids. Germline V lookup: CDR1 SGHTA, CDR2 FQGTGA. The trim removed 5 bases at V and 0 bases at J, leaving 8 bases unmatched. The complete variable domain, with remaining parts taken from reference TRBV7-3 and TRBJ2-2, reads GAGVSQTPSNKVTEKGKYVELRCDPISGHTALYWYRQSLGQGPEFLIYFQGTGAADDSGLPNDRFFAVRPEGSVSTLKIQRTERGDSAVYLCASSTLGLAGGSNTGELFFGEGSRLTVL.

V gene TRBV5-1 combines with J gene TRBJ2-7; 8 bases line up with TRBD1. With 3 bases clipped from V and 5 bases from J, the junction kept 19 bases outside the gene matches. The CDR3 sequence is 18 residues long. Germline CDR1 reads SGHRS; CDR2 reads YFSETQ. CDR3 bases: TGCGCCAGCAGCTCCACTACACCGGGACAGGTTCAATGGGACGAGCAGTACTTC. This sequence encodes CASSSTTPGQVQWDEQYF.